A single sample gave rise to the 32 T cell receptor beta chains below, sequenced in a study of Graves' ophthalmopathy and Graves' hyperthyroidism. RNA transcripts yielded amplified TCR beta CDR3 regions. Scientists carried out first-round RT-PCR using HTBI primers and then a second-round multiplex PCR. TCRdb re-called the multiplex PCR reads through MiXCR, storing one row per CDR3 protein. The sample lists around 1,000,000 distinct CDR3 sequences, about 35% occurring once. The sample was peripheral blood or thyroid tissue (not recorded which). Every receptor here comes from an adult man with Graves' hyperthyroidism.

This chain connects TRBV5-8 to TRBJ2-3; 7 nucleotides agree with TRBD1. Germline loops: CDR1 SGHTS, CDR2 YDEGEE. V dropped 4 bases and J dropped 7; count of bases not matched to a gene: 15. This CDR3 comprises 16 residues. CDR3 in DNA: TGTGCCAGCAGCGCCTGGGACAGTAGACTCAGCAATACGCAGTATTTT. This translates into CASSAWDSRLSNTQYF.

In this sample, this clonotype turned up many times. This chain uses TRBV2 with TRBJ1-1, with D possibly matching TRBD1 (5 bases). There are 14 residues in the CDR3. V was clipped by 3 bases and J by 2 bases, with 10 bases between them. Germline V lookup: CDR1 SNHLY, CDR2 FYNNEI. The DNA of the CDR3 is TGTGCCAGCAGTGAGCAGGGTGAAAACACTGAAGCTTTCTTT. Protein sequence: CASSEQGENTEAFF.

The rearrangement uses TRBV18 and TRBJ1-2; D is undetermined. Germline V gives CDR1 KGHSH, CDR2 LQKENI. Trimming left V 3 bases short and J 5 bases short, with 13 bases between. The CDR3 runs 14 residues. CDR3 region: CASSPLDGHYGYTF. The CDR3 DNA follows: TGTGCCAGCTCACCGTTGGACGGGCATTATGGCTACACCTTC.

This clonotype came up many times. This chain connects TRBV29-1 to TRBJ2-7; TRBD1 aligns across 7 bases. Germline trimming cut 6 bases from V and 7 bases from J; bases unmatched to any gene: 12. The CDR3 has 13 amino acids. Per germline, CDR1 SQVTM and CDR2 ANQGSEA. This CDR3 reads CSVLDRALREQYF. In nucleotides, the CDR3 is TGCAGCGTACTAGACAGGGCACTGCGGGAGCAGTACTTC.

This clonotype came up a few times. V usage is TRBV15 and J usage is TRBJ1-6, with 9 bases aligning to TRBD1. The ends lost 8 bases at V and 6 bases at J; junction bases unmatched: 5. The CDR3 has 14 residues. The germline V gene has CDR1 LNHNV and CDR2 YYDKDF (reference sequence). The chain's CDR3 is CATERDRVNSPLHF. CDR3 DNA sequence: TGTGCCACCGAGAGGGACAGGGTTAATTCACCCCTCCACTTT.

J is TRBJ1-3 and V is TRBV7-2, with 7 bases that match TRBD1. The CDR3 has 18 amino acids. Losses at the gene ends were 1 base for V and 0 bases for J; bases not matched to a gene: 9. Germline V CDR1 and CDR2: SGHTA, FQGNSA. The CDR3 reads CASSLGPGTAYSGNTIYF. CDR3 sequence (DNA): TGTGCCAGCAGCTTAGGCCCTGGGACAGCCTACTCTGGAAACACCATATATTTT.

This clonotype was seen at least ten times. CDR3 DNA: TGTGCCAGCAGCTTAGACAGGTATAGCAATCAGCCCCAGCATTTT. This gives the protein CASSLDRYSNQPQHF. The V gene is TRBV7-2, the J gene TRBJ1-5, with a weak D call TRBD1 (5 bases). From germline, CDR1 is SGHTA and CDR2 FQGNSA. The CDR3 extends over 15 amino acids. Trimming took off 1 base at V and 0 bases at J, with 7 bases between the two ends.

The V call is TRBV24-1, the J call TRBJ2-3; D remains ambiguous. The CDR3 has 16 amino acids. Trimming removed 4 bases at V and 0 bases at J, with 13 bases between. CDR1 KGHDR and CDR2 SFDVKD come from the germline V gene. The CDR3 sequence is CATSDVQGTSTDTQYF. The CDR3 bases are TGTGCCACCAGTGACGTGCAAGGAACTAGCACAGATACGCAGTATTTT.

A word on this clonotype: A read error may explain this, as a much larger clone is one base away. This chain uses TRBV20-1 with TRBJ2-7; D uncertain. The length of the CDR3 is 11 residues. V was clipped by 5 bases and J by 3 bases, with 8 bases between them. Per the germline V gene, CDR1 is DFQATT and CDR2 is SNEGSKA (reference sequence). The chain's CDR3 is CSAWQDYEQYF. The CDR3 DNA reads TGCAGTGCTTGGCAGGACTACGAGCAGTACTTC.

The V and J genes are TRBV20-1 and TRBJ2-7, with 10 bases identical to TRBD2. V trimming: 8 bases; J trimming: 4 bases; junction bases outside the gene matches: 8. Germline V CDR1 and CDR2: DFQATT, SNEGSKA (reference sequence). This CDR3 spans 13 amino acids. The DNA for the CDR3 is TGCAGTTACTCTCTAGCGGGAGCTTACGAGCAGTACTTC. Translation: CSYSLAGAYEQYF.

This clonotype appeared a few times. The V and J genes are TRBV5-1 and TRBJ1-3; 8 bases line up with TRBD1. The J segment lost 4 bases and the V segment lost 3 bases, leaving 6 bases of the junction unmatched. This CDR3 spans 15 amino acids. Looked up from germline, CDR1 is SGHRS and CDR2 is YFSETQ. CDR3 in DNA: TGCGCCAGCAGCTACAAGACAGGGGACGGAAACACCATATATTTT. This translates into CASSYKTGDGNTIYF.

This clonotype appeared many times. The chain is built from TRBV29-1 and TRBJ2-2; maybe TRBD2 (6 bases). V was cut by 0 bases and J by 5 bases, with 16 bases left in between. The length of the CDR3 is 16 residues. Germline V lookup: CDR1 SQVTM, CDR2 ANQGSEA. The CDR3 spells CSVEDSPGVGTGELFF. The CDR3 coding sequence is TGCAGCGTTGAAGATTCCCCGGGAGTAGGTACCGGGGAGCTGTTTTTT.

With regard to this clonotype: A junction boundary mismatches the germline segment, possibly from a read error. V usage is TRBV7-2 and J usage is TRBJ2-7; a weak D match, TRBD2 (6 bases). Germline CDR1 is SGHTA and CDR2 is FQGNSA. The CDR3 contains 14 residues. CDR3 region: CASSLRGNTGELYF. The CDR3, as DNA: TGTGCCAGCAGCTTGCGGGGTAACACCGGGGAGCTGTACTTC.

This clonotype was counted ten times or more. J is TRBJ1-1 and V is TRBV4-2; TRBD1 matches at 8 bases. V lost 2 bases and J lost 6; bases outside the gene matches: 2. CDR1 and CDR2 (germline): LGHNA, YNFKEQ. CDR3 size: 13 residues. CDR3 nucleotide sequence: TGTGCCAGCAGCCAAACAGGGGGACCTGAAGCTTTCTTT. Its translation is CASSQTGGPEAFF.

The V call is TRBV15, the J call TRBJ2-7, with D perhaps matching TRBD1 (6 bases). Trimming cost V 3 bases and J 3 bases, with 18 bases left between them. The CDR3 length is 16 residues. Per germline, CDR1 LNHNV and CDR2 YYDKDF (reference sequence). CDR3: CATSSLERQDRYEQYF. As DNA, the CDR3 is TGTGCCACCAGCAGCTTGGAGCGACAGGATCGCTACGAGCAGTACTTC.

As for this clonotype: One base away lies a much larger clone, so this may be a sequencing read error. This chain connects TRBV5-6 to TRBJ1-3, with D uncertain. Trimming took off 10 bases at V and 1 base at J, with 12 bases between the two ends. Germline V gene sequence: CDR1 SGHDT, CDR2 YYEEEE. CDR3 length: 13 amino acids. CDR3 sequence: CAGIGGSGNTIYF. Written as DNA, the CDR3 is TGTGCCGGCATCGGCGGATCTGGAAACACCATATATTTT. The full variable domain, rest sourced from reference TRBV5-6 and TRBJ1-3, is DAGVTQSPTHLIKTRGQQVTLRCSPKSGHDTVSWYQQALGQGPQFIFQYYEEEERQRGNFPDRFSGHQFPNYSSELNVNALLLGDSALYLCAGIGGSGNTIYFGEGSWLTVV.

The chain employs TRBV19 and TRBJ2-7; tentative D call: TRBD2 (5 bases). With 3 bases removed from V and 2 bases from J, the gap between germline ends came to 14 bases. CDR1 is LNHDA and CDR2 is SQIVND in the germline V gene (reference sequence). The CDR3 length is 15 residues. CDR3 in amino acids: CASSMASGAPYEQYF. The CDR3, as DNA: TGTGCCAGTAGTATGGCCAGCGGAGCCCCCTACGAGCAGTACTTC.

As to this clonotype: A read error may explain this, as a much larger clone is one base away. This chain uses TRBV7-8 with TRBJ2-7; D is ambiguous. CDR3 length equals 13 residues. The V gene's germline CDR1 is SGHVS and CDR2 FQNEAQ. CDR3 sequence: CASGLAKNYEQYF. CDR3 DNA sequence: TGTGCCAGCGGCTTAGCTAAAAACTACGAGCAGTACTTC.

The gene calls are TRBV24-1 and TRBJ2-2; D uncertain. The germline CDR1 and CDR2 sequences are KGHDR and SFDVKD. V gave up 1 base and J gave up 6 bases, with 8 bases separating them. The CDR3 consists of 14 residues. CDR3 in DNA: TGTGCCACCAGTGATTTCGGCGCGTCCGGGGAGCTGTTTTTT. This translates into CATSDFGASGELFF.

The chain uses TRBV7-2 and TRBJ2-5, with 7 bases that match TRBD2. Germline assignment: CDR1 SGHTA and CDR2 FQGNSA. The CDR3 totals 14 residues. V lost 6 bases, J lost 2 bases, and 6 bases stayed unmatched. CDR3 loop: CASSKAGTQETQYF. The CDR3 DNA reads as TGTGCCAGCAGTAAAGCGGGGACTCAAGAGACCCAGTACTTC.

This clonotype was found many times. The J gene is TRBJ2-7, the V gene TRBV20-1; 7 bases line up with TRBD2. J gave up 9 bases and V 5 bases, and 19 bases lay outside the gene matches. CDR1 is DFQATT, CDR2 SNEGSKA, per germline (reference sequence). This CDR3 region has 15 residues. The CDR3 nucleotides read TGCAGTGCTTCGATGGGGGGGTATTCCCTACGAGGGCAGTACTTC. It specifies CSASMGGYSLRGQYF.

The CDR3 protein is CASNPGQYTYEQYF. CDR3 coding DNA: TGTGCCAGCAACCCGGGACAGTACACCTACGAGCAGTACTTC. This chain joins TRBV28 and TRBJ2-7; TRBD1 matches at 7 bases. Trimming cost V 7 bases and J 2 bases; bases outside gene matches: 8. This CDR3 spans 14 amino acids. Germline-derived CDR1 and CDR2 are MDHEN and SYDVKM.

The gene calls are TRBV30 and TRBJ2-7; 9 bases fit TRBD1. This CDR3 is built from 15 residues. CDR1 GTSNPN and CDR2 SVGIG come from the germline V gene (reference sequence). J was trimmed by 9 bases and V by 1 base; bases with no gene match: 13. CDR3 sequence reads: CAWSAADRGELGQYF. The CDR3 nucleotides are TGTGCCTGGAGTGCCGCGGACAGGGGCGAGCTCGGGCAGTACTTC.

This chain connects TRBV13 to TRBJ1-5, with TRBD1 as a possible D gene (6 bases). V dropped 3 bases and J dropped 3 bases, with 9 bases sitting between them. In germline, CDR1 is PRHDT, CDR2 FYEKMQ (reference sequence). This CDR3 contains 14 residues. The CDR3 protein is CASSFRDNNQPQHF. CDR3 DNA: TGTGCCAGCAGCTTCCGGGACAACAATCAGCCCCAGCATTTT.

As concerns this clonotype: A much larger clone is a single base away; this may be a read error. The rearrangement uses TRBV7-9 and TRBJ2-7, with TRBD1 identical over 10 bases. V shed 0 bases and J 13 bases; nucleotides not matched to a gene: 15. In germline, CDR1 is SEHNR, CDR2 FQNEAQ (reference sequence). This CDR3 region has 16 residues. CDR3 sequence: CASSLAGTGAGETHYF. CDR3 bases: TGTGCCAGCAGCTTAGCCGGGACAGGGGCAGGGGAGACCCACTACTTC.

Remarks on this clonotype: This may be a read error, as it is one base from a much larger clone. The chain uses TRBV2 and TRBJ2-2; D is unclear. The CDR3 is 16 amino acids. V was pared by 3 bases and J by 6 bases, with 17 bases between. Germline V gives CDR1 SNHLY, CDR2 FYNNEI. CDR3 sequence: CASSETKVGRAGELFF. The CDR3 nucleotides are TGTGCCAGCAGTGAGACCAAAGTGGGTAGGGCCGGGGAGCTGTTTTTT.

This chain uses TRBV10-2 with TRBJ2-1, with D possibly being TRBD2 (5 bases). V lost 5 bases and J 9 bases, leaving 17 bases between the germline ends. The germline gives CDR1 WSHSY, CDR2 SAAADI. The CDR3 spans 14 residues. CDR3 nucleotide sequence: TGCGCCAGCAGTCTACTAGTCGGGTCGGGTGAGCAGTTCTTC. It translates to CASSLLVGSGEQFF.

The V gene is TRBV11-2, the J gene TRBJ2-5, with 9 bases fitting TRBD2. CDR3 size: 17 residues. CDR1 is SGHAT and CDR2 is FQNNGV in the germline V gene. The junction had 15 bases not matched to a gene; V was cut back by 5 bases and J by 5 bases. DNA of the CDR3: TGTGCCAGCAGCCTTAGTTTGGCGGGGGGGCCGGGGGAGACCCAGTACTTC. Protein sequence: CASSLSLAGGPGETQYF.

The gene calls are TRBV10-2 and TRBJ2-5; D uncertain. CDR3 length equals 13 residues. The V end lost 4 bases, the J end lost 5 bases, and 11 bases lay between the germline ends. Per germline, CDR1 WSHSY and CDR2 SAAADI. CDR3 DNA: TGCGCCAGCAGTGCCATAGACGGTGAGACCCAGTACTTC. Encoded protein: CASSAIDGETQYF.

This clonotype was detected once. The chain joins TRBV7-2 to TRBJ2-2; the D is unclear. The CDR3 loop spans 13 amino acids. V was shortened by 8 bases and J by 7 bases, with 14 bases between the two germline ends. CDR1 and CDR2 from the germline V gene are SGHTA and FQGNSA. The CDR3 reads CASGRPGSGELFF. CDR3 coding DNA: TGTGCCAGCGGGCGGCCCGGAAGCGGGGAGCTGTTTTTT.

On this clonotype: At one of its ends the junction is not consistent with the germline gene, which may arise from a read error. This chain links TRBV9 with TRBJ2-6; D is perhaps TRBD2 (6 bases). Germline values: CDR1 SGDLS, CDR2 YYNGEE. The CDR3 has 11 residues. The CDR3 reads CASGSVGTEAF. In nucleotides, the CDR3 is TGTGCCAGCGGGTCGGTTGGGACTGAAGCTTTC.

The chain is built from TRBV15 and TRBJ1-2; 8 bases are shared with TRBD1. Germline V gene sequence: CDR1 LNHNV, CDR2 YYDKDF (reference sequence). Trimming took 3 bases from V and 8 from J; bases not matched to a gene: 8. The CDR3 contains 14 residues. The DNA for the CDR3 is TGTGCCACCAGCAGTGACGACAGGGGAGTCGGCTACACCTTC. Residues: CATSSDDRGVGYTF.